This entry lists 3 T cell receptor beta chains sequenced from one sample in a study of blood T cell repertoires in COVID-19. Only in-frame clones appear in the TCRdb table, and some are missing; sequencing was by immunoSEQ multiplex PCR. The repertoire holds 250,000 to 350,000 clones, with approximately 88% as singletons. Sequencing used PBMCs or T cells enriched from blood (not recorded which). The receptors derive from a woman between 18 and 30 years old who had recovered from COVID-19.

The CDR3 sequence: CASSLPDTEAFF. The DNA of the CDR3 is TGTGCCAGCAGCTTGCCCGACACTGAAGCTTTCTTT. The gene calls are TRBV5-8 and TRBJ1-1; D uncertain. Trimming pared 1 base from V and 3 bases from J, leaving 4 bases between. The CDR3 is 12 residues long. Germline CDR1 reads SGHTS; CDR2 reads YDEGEE.

The chain recombines TRBV3-1 (or the pseudogene TRBV3-2) with TRBJ1-4, with D unclear. Trimming stripped 1 base from V and 4 bases from J, with 16 bases between. From germline, CDR1 is LGHDT and CDR2 YNNKEL (reference sequence). The length of the CDR3 is 17 residues. The CDR3 is CASSQARSIAFNEKLFF. As DNA, the CDR3 is TGTGCCAGCAGCCAAGCAAGGTCTATAGCCTTTAATGAAAAACTGTTTTTT.

The CDR3 DNA reads as TGTGCCAGCAGTCTCGGCGGGACTACCTACAATGAGCAGTTCTTC. Its translation: CASSLGGTTYNEQFF. The chain joins TRBV28 to TRBJ2-1; 7 positions match TRBD2. This CDR3 is built from 15 residues. Trimming removed 5 bases from V and 2 bases from J; junction bases left unmatched: 6. Germline lookup yields CDR1 MDHEN and CDR2 SYDVKM.